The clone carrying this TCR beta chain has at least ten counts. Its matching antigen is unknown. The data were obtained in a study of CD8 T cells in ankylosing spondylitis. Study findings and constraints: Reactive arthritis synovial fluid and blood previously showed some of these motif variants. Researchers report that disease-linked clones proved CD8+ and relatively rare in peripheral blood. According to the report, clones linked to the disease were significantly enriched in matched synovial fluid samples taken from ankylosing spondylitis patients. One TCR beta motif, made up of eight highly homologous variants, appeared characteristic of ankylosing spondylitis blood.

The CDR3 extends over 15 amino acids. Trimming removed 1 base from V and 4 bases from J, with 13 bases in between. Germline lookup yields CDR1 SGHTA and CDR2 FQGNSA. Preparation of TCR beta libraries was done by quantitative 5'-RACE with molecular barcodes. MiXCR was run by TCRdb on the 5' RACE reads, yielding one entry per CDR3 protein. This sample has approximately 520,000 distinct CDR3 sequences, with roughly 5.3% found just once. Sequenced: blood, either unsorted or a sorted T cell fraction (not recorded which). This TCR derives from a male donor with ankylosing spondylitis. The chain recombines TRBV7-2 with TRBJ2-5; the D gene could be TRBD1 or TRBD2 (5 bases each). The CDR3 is CASSLVGTMIETQYF. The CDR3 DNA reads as TGTGCCAGCAGCTTAGTGGGGACGATGATAGAGACCCAGTACTTC.